These 12 T cell receptor beta chains were sequenced from one sample in a study of cytomegalovirus exposure and HLA in healthy donors. The PCR had 60 Vbeta and 13 Jbeta primers. Assay: immunoSEQ multiplex PCR; the TCRdb copy retains only in-frame clones and omits some. The sample includes 200,000 or so clones, more than 70% of them seen just once. Sequencing was done on a sample of PBMCs. The receptors were gathered from a boy aged 10-17 years in good health and CMV-seronegative.

The chain couples TRBV4-1 to TRBJ1-1; 7 bases are a match to TRBD1. J gave up 1 base and V 4 bases, and 6 bases lay outside the gene matches. This CDR3 contains 15 residues. The germline CDR1 and CDR2 sequences are MGHRA and YSYEKL. CDR3 coding DNA: TGCGCCAGCAGCCCCCGGCGACAGGGGAACACTGAAGCTTTCTTT. This gives the protein CASSPRRQGNTEAFF.

The chain links TRBV6-5 to TRBJ2-5; weak D call: TRBD2 (6 bases). Germline V gene lookup returns CDR1 MNHEY and CDR2 SVGAGI. The CDR3 loop spans 15 amino acids. The ends were cut back, 3 bases at V and 5 bases at J, with 16 bases in the middle. The CDR3 region is CASSYQRNRGETQYF. Here the CDR3 DNA reads TGTGCCAGCAGTTATCAGCGGAACCGGGGGGAGACCCAGTACTTC.

J is TRBJ2-5 and V is TRBV2; 7 bases align to TRBD1. V shed 1 base and J 5 bases; nucleotides not matched to a gene: 4. Germline V gives CDR1 SNHLY, CDR2 FYNNEI. The CDR3 loop spans 14 amino acids. CDR3 bases: TGTGCCAGCAGTGAAGTCAGGGGGATGGAGACCCAGTACTTC. Residues: CASSEVRGMETQYF.

CDR3 amino acids: CASIDSAPGELFF. The CDR3 DNA sequence: TGTGCCAGCATTGATAGTGCCCCCGGGGAGCTGTTTTTT. The chain is built from TRBV28 and TRBJ2-2; D gene unclear. The CDR3 is 13 residues long. Trimming removed 7 bases from V and 6 bases from J, with 12 bases in between. Germline CDR1 reads MDHEN; CDR2 reads SYDVKM.

The V gene is TRBV19, the J gene TRBJ2-7; TRBD2 matches 7 bases. Germline CDR1 reads LNHDA; CDR2 reads SQIVND (reference sequence). Trimming took 3 bases from V and 3 from J; bases not matched to a gene: 8. The CDR3 consists of 15 residues. The CDR3 here is CASSIMVGGGYEQYF. In DNA, the CDR3 is TGTGCCAGTAGTATTATGGTTGGCGGGGGCTACGAGCAGTACTTC.

V is TRBV7-2 and J is TRBJ2-1; D is perhaps TRBD1 (5 bases). Germline-derived CDR1 and CDR2 are SGHTA and FQGNSA. The CDR3 consists of 17 residues. Trimming cost V 0 bases and J 4 bases, with 16 bases left between them. This CDR3 reads CASSLAAGYSGYNEQFF. CDR3 DNA: TGTGCCAGCAGCTTAGCTGCAGGGTATTCGGGTTACAATGAGCAGTTCTTC.

The V gene is TRBV15, the J gene TRBJ1-4; 8 nucleotides agree with TRBD1. CDR3 length equals 15 residues. V was pared by 2 bases and J by 7 bases, with 6 bases of the junction left unmatched. Germline CDR1 and CDR2: LNHNV and YYDKDF (reference sequence). CDR3 sequence reads: CATSRIQTGAEKLFF. In DNA, the CDR3 is TGTGCCACCAGCAGAATACAGACAGGGGCTGAAAAACTGTTTTTT.

The chain has TRBV9 and TRBJ1-4, with D tentatively TRBD1 (5 bases). The V gene's germline CDR1 is SGDLS and CDR2 YYNGEE. The CDR3 is 15 amino acids. Deletions cut 0 bases from V and 5 bases from J, with 11 bases between. The CDR3 coding sequence is TGTGCCAGCAGCGTAGGGGGCAGGGTCAATGAAAAACTGTTTTTT. Amino acid sequence: CASSVGGRVNEKLFF.

V and J are TRBV5-6 and TRBJ1-2, with unresolved D. Trimming took off 0 bases at V and 4 bases at J, with 13 bases between the two ends. In germline, CDR1 is SGHDT, CDR2 YYEEEE. There are 15 residues in the CDR3. The CDR3 sequence is CASSLGTLALYGYTF. CDR3 nucleotide sequence: TGTGCCAGCAGCTTGGGGACTCTCGCCCTCTATGGCTACACCTTC. Using reference TRBV5-6 and TRBJ1-2 for the parts outside the CDR3, the full variable domain is DAGVTQSPTHLIKTRGQQVTLRCSPKSGHDTVSWYQQALGQGPQFIFQYYEEEERQRGNFPDRFSGHQFPNYSSELNVNALLLGDSALYLCASSLGTLALYGYTFGSGTRLTVV.

V gene TRBV5-8 combines with J gene TRBJ2-1, with 7 bases that match TRBD2. The CDR3 has 15 amino acids. Trimming removed 0 bases from V and 6 bases from J; junction bases left unmatched: 6. The V gene's germline CDR1 is SGHTS and CDR2 YDEGEE. This CDR3 is CASSLGGRARNEQFF. CDR3 coding DNA: TGTGCCAGCAGCTTGGGAGGGAGGGCCCGCAATGAGCAGTTCTTC.

The genes are TRBV30 and TRBJ2-1, with D maybe TRBD1 (6 bases). The CDR3 loop spans 13 amino acids. CDR1 GTSNPN and CDR2 SVGIG come from the germline V gene (reference sequence). The V end was cut by 4 bases, the J end by 0 bases, with 7 bases between. CDR3 protein: CAWTQGSYNEQFF. Here the CDR3 DNA reads TGTGCCTGGACACAGGGCTCCTACAATGAGCAGTTCTTC.

The chain joins TRBV7-2 to TRBJ1-3, with 7 bases matching TRBD1. CDR1 and CDR2 (germline): SGHTA, FQGNSA. The CDR3 is made up of 14 amino acids. The V and J ends lost 6 bases and 3 bases, in that order; junction bases with no gene match: 5. CDR3 loop: CASSLTGDGNTIYF. The CDR3 nucleotides read TGTGCCAGCAGTTTAACAGGGGATGGAAACACCATATATTTT. Supplemented by reference TRBV7-2 and TRBJ1-3, the full variable domain reads GAGVSQSPSNKVTEKGKDVELRCDPISGHTALYWYRQSLGQGLEFLIYFQGNSAPDKSGLPSDRFSAERTGGSVSTLTIQRTQQEDSAVYLCASSLTGDGNTIYFGEGSWLTVV.